This entry describes one TCR beta chain. Its antigen is not identified. PCR was performed using 60 Vbeta and 13 Jbeta primers. Some clones are missing from TCRdb's copy, which holds only in-frame ones; the method was immunoSEQ multiplex PCR. The table includes approximately 150,000 clones, less than 90% detected once. This entry belongs to a study of cytomegalovirus exposure and HLA in healthy donors. Study-level points and caveats: The study reported that TCR beta sequences accurately predicted HLA-A and HLA-B alleles in most subjects. In presence/absence analyses, roughly uniform sequencing depth across donors was assumed. Solely CMV serostatus was available to characterize immune exposure. A few chains tied to CMV proved CMV antigen-specific in vitro.

The TCR originated in a boy younger than 10 in good health and CMV-seronegative. Specimen: PBMCs.

The CDR3 is CAIPPWTSGPTAHEQYF. The CDR3 nucleotides are TGTGCCATCCCACCATGGACTAGCGGACCTACGGCGCACGAGCAGTACTTC. The chain combines TRBV21-1 with TRBJ2-5; the D call in the table, TRBD2, was not verified against the DNA. The end of the DNA aligns better with TRBJ2-7, so the J call may be wrong. TRBV21-1 is tagged as a pseudogene. This CDR3 region has 17 residues.